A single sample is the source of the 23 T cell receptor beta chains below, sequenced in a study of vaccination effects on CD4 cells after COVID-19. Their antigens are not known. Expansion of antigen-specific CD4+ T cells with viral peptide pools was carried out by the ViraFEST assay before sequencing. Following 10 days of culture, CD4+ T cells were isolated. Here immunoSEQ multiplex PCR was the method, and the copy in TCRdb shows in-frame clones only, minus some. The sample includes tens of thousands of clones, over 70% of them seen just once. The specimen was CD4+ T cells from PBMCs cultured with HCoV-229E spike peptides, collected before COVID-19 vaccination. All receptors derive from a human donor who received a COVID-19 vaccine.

Here the CDR3 reads CASRDRLNQPQHF. The CDR3, as DNA: TGTGCCAGTAGGGACCGCCTAAATCAGCCCCAGCATTTT. The chain joins TRBV19 to TRBJ1-5, with D uncertain. Germline CDR1 LNHDA, CDR2 SQIVND (reference sequence). The CDR3 runs 13 residues. V lost 6 bases, J lost 4 bases, and 10 bases lay in between.

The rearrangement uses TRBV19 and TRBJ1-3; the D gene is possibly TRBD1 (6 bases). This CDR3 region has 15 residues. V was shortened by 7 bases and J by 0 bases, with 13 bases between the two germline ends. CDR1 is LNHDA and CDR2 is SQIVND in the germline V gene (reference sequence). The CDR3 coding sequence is TGTGCCAGTATCGGGGGCCTTCTCTCTGGAAACACCATATATTTT. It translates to CASIGGLLSGNTIYF.

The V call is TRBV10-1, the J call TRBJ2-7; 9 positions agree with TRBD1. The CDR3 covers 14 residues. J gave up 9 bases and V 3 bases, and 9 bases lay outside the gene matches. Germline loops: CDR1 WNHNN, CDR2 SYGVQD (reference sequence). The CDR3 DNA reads TGCGCCAGCAGTGAATCCGGGACAGGGAGGGCGCAGTACTTC. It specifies CASSESGTGRAQYF.

The CDR3 protein is CASSLTGLGGAFF. The CDR3 region has the DNA TGTGCCAGCAGCCTGACAGGGCTAGGTGGAGCTTTCTTT. The chain recombines TRBV12-3 or TRBV12-4 with TRBJ1-1; 7 bases are a match to TRBD1. V was pared by 6 bases and J by 10 bases, with 11 bases of the junction left unmatched. This CDR3 has 13 residues.

CDR3 amino acids: CASSELGLGYGYTF. The CDR3 DNA follows: TGTGCCAGCAGTGAACTCGGGTTGGGCTATGGCTACACCTTC. The chain joins TRBV6-1 to TRBJ1-2; D uncertain. The V and J ends lost 2 bases and 4 bases respectively, with 11 bases between them. The CDR3 sequence is 14 residues long. Germline CDR1 reads MNHNS; CDR2 reads SASEGT.

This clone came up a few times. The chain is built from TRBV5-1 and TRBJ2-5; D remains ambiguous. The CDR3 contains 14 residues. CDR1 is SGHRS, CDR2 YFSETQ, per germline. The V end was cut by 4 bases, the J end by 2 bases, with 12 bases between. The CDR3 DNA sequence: TGCGCCAGCAGCCCCGGAAGTACTCAAGAGACCCAGTACTTC. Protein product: CASSPGSTQETQYF.

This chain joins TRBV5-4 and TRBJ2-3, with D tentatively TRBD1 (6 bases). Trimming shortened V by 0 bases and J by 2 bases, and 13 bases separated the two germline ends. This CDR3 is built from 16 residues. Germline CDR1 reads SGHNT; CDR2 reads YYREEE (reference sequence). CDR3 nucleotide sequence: TGTGCCAGCAGCTTGGTTAGGGGGATGAACACAGATACGCAGTATTTT. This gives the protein CASSLVRGMNTDTQYF.

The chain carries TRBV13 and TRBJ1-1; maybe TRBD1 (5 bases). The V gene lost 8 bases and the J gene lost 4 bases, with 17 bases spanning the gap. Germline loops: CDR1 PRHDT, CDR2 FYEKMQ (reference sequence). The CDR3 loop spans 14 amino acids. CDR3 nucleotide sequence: TGTGCCAGCCGGGGTTCGGGACGGGGCACTGAAGCTTTCTTT. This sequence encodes CASRGSGRGTEAFF.

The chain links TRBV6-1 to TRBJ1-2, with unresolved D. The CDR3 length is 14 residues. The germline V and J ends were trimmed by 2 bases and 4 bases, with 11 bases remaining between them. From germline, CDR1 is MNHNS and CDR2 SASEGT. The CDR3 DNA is TGTGCCAGCAGTGAACAGCCAGGAGTCTATGGCTACACCTTC. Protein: CASSEQPGVYGYTF.

The CDR3 loop is CASSLGSGVVAGELFF. The CDR3 region has the DNA TGTGCCAGCAGCTTAGGGTCAGGGGTAGTAGCCGGGGAGCTGTTTTTT. The chain links TRBV11-2 to TRBJ2-2; a possible D gene is TRBD1 (6 bases). Germline-derived CDR1 and CDR2 are SGHAT and FQNNGV. V gave up 1 base and J gave up 6 bases, with 15 bases separating them. This CDR3 is built from 16 residues.

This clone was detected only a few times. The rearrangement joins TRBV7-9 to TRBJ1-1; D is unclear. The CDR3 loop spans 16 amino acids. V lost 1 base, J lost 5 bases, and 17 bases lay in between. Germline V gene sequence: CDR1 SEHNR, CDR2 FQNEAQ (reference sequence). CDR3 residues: CASSLVVRLPGTEAFF. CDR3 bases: TGTGCCAGCAGCTTAGTGGTCAGACTACCGGGGACTGAAGCTTTCTTT.

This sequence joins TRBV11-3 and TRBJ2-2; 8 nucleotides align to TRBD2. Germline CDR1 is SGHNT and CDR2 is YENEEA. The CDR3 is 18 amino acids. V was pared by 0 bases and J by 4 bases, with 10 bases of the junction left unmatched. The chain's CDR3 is CASSLDQSGSGVTGELFF. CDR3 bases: TGTGCCAGCAGCTTAGATCAGAGCGGGAGCGGCGTCACCGGGGAGCTGTTTTTT.

The CDR3 nucleotides read TGCAGTGCTAGTAGAGAAGAGACCCAGTACTTC. Residues: CSASREETQYF. The chain couples TRBV20-1 to TRBJ2-5; D unresolved. Trimming pared 3 bases from V and 3 bases from J, leaving 5 bases between. The length of the CDR3 is 11 residues. Germline V gives CDR1 DFQATT, CDR2 SNEGSKA (reference sequence).

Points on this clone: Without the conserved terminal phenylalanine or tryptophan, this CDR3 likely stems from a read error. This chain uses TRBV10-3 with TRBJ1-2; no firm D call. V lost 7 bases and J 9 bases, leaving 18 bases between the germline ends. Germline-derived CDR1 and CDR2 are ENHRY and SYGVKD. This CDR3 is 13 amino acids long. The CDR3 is CAITPRRAARYTL. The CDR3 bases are TGTGCCATCACCCCCCGGAGGGCAGCGCGCTACACCCTC.

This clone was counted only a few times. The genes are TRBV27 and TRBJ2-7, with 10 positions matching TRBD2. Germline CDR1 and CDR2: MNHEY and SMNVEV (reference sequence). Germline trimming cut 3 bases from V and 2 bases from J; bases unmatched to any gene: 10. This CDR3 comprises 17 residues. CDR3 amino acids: CASSFSIAGGLAYEQYF. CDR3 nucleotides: TGTGCCAGCAGTTTTTCGATAGCGGGAGGCTTAGCCTACGAGCAGTACTTC.

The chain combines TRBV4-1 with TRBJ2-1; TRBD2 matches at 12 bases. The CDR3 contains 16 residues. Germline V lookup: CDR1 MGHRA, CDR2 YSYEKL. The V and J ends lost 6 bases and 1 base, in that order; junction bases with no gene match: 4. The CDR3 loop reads CASRSTSGGSYNEQFF. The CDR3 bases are TGCGCCAGCAGGTCGACTAGCGGGGGATCCTACAATGAGCAGTTCTTC.

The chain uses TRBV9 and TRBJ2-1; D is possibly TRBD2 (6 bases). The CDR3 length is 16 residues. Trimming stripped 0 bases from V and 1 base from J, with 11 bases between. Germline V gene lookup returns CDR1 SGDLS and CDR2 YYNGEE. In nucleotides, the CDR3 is TGTGCCAGCAGCGTAGGAGCGGCGGGATCCTACAATGAGCAGTTCTTC. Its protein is CASSVGAAGSYNEQFF.

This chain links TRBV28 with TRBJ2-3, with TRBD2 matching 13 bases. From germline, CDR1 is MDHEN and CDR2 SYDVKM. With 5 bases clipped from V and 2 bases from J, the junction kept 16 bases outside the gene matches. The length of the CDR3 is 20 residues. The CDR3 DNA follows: TGTGCCAGCAGTCGACACGCTACTAGCGGGGGGGTCATTTTCACAGATACGCAGTATTTT. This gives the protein CASSRHATSGGVIFTDTQYF. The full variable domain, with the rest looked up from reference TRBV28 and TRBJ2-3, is DVKVTQSSRYLVKRTGEKVFLECVQDMDHENMFWYRQDPGLGLRLIYFSYDVKMKEKGDIPEGYSVSREKKERFSLILESASTNQTSMYLCASSRHATSGGVIFTDTQYFGPGTRLTVL.

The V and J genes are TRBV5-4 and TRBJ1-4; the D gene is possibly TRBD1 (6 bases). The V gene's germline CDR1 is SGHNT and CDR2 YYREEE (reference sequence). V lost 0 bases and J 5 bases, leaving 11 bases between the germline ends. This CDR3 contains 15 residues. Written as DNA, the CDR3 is TGTGCCAGCAGCTTGGGGCAGGGGAGGAATGAAAAACTGTTTTTT. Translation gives CASSLGQGRNEKLFF. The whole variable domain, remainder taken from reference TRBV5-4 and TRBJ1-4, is ETGVTQSPTHLIKTRGQQVTLRCSSQSGHNTVSWYQQALGQGPQFIFQYYREEENGRGNFPPRFSGLQFPNYSSELNVNALELDDSALYLCASSLGQGRNEKLFFGSGTQLSVL.

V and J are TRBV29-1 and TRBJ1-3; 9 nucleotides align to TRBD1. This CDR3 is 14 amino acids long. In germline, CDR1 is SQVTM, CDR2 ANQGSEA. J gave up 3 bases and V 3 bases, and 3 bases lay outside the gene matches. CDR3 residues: CSVEGQGRGNTIYF. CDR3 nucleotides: TGCAGCGTTGAGGGACAGGGCCGTGGAAACACCATATATTTT.

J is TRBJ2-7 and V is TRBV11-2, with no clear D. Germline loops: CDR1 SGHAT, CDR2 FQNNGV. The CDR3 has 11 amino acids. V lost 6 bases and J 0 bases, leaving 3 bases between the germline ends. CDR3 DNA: TGTGCCAGCAGTCCCTCCTACGAGCAGTACTTC. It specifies CASSPSYEQYF.

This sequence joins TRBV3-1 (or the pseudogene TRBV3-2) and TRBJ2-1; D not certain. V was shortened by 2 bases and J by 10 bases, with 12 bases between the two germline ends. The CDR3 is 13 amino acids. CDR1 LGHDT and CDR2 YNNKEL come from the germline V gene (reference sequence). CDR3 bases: TGTGCCAGCAGCCAATTCGGCGGCGGAGAGCAGTTCTTC. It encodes CASSQFGGGEQFF.

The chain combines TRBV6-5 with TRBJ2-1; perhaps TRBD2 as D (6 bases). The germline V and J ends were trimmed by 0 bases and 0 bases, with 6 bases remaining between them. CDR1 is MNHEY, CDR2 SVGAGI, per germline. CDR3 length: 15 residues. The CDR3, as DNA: TGTGCCAGCAGTTACTCGACTAGCTCCTACAATGAGCAGTTCTTC. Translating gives CASSYSTSSYNEQFF.